This T cell receptor (beta chain) was sequenced during a study of blood T cell repertoires in COVID-19. Some clones are missing from TCRdb's copy, which holds only in-frame ones; the method was immunoSEQ multiplex PCR. The sample includes roughly 97,000 clones, 84% of them seen just once. This clone came up once. Germline V CDR1 and CDR2: SGHRS, YFSETQ. The CDR3 runs to 16 residues. V was clipped by 0 bases and J by 1 base, with 10 bases between them. The V call is TRBV5-1, the J call TRBJ1-4; weak D call: TRBD1 (6 bases). The sample comprised peripheral blood. The sequence derives from a man between 60 and 75 years old with acute or convalescent COVID-19. CDR3 amino acids: CASSLVAGVTNEKLFF. The CDR3 bases are TGCGCCAGCAGCTTGGTTGCAGGGGTAACTAATGAAAAACTGTTTTTT.